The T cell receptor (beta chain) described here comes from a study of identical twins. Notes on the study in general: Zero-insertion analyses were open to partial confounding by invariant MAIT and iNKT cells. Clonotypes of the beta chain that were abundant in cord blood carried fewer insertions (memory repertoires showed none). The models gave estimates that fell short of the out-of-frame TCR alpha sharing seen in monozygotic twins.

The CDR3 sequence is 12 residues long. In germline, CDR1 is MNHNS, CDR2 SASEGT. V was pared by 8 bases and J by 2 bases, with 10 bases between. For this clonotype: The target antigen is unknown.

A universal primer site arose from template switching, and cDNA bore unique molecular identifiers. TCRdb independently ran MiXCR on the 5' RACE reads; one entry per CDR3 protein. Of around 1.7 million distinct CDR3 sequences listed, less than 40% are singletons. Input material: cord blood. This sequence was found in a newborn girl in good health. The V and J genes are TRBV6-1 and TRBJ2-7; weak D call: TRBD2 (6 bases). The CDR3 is CASGRRAYEQYF. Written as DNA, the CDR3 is TGTGCCAGCGGGAGGCGGGCCTACGAGCAGTACTTC.